Listed below are T cell receptor beta chains from one sample, sequenced in a study of blood T cell repertoires in COVID-19. Libraries were prepared by immunoSEQ multiplex PCR; TCRdb keeps only in-frame clonotypes and omits some of them. Found here are more than 85,000 clones, 75% to 85% of them singletons; the top ten hold more than 15%. The sample taken for sequencing was peripheral blood. Source of these receptors: a woman aged 55-69 years with acute or convalescent COVID-19. Each CDR3 is given with its conserved first and last residue. A D gene is named only where the DNA matches it firmly. Clone size appears in some rows only: once, few, many, or a class for an expanded clone.

v_gene	j_gene	abundance	d_gene	CDR3aa	CDR3nt
TRBV15	TRBJ1-1	-	-	CATSQRMGDTEAFF	TGTGCCACCAGTCAGAGAATGGGAGACACTGAAGCTTTCTTT
TRBV2	TRBJ1-1	-	-	CASSEAGGNTEAFF	TGTGCCAGCAGTGAAGCAGGGGGTAACACTGAAGCTTTCTTT
TRBV18	TRBJ2-7	-	TRBD2	CASSPPTSGVFSGEQYF	TGTGCCAGCTCACCACCGACTAGCGGGGTATTTTCTGGCGAGCAGTACTTC
TRBV12-3/TRBV12-4	TRBJ2-1	-	-	CASSFFRGQQFF	TGTGCCAGCAGTTTCTTCCGAGGTCAGCAGTTCTTC
TRBV2	TRBJ1-5	-	-	CASRKQENSNQPQHF	TGTGCCAGCAGGAAACAAGAAAATAGCAATCAGCCCCAGCATTTT
TRBV7-2	TRBJ1-2	-	TRBD1	CASSPRTGQIYGYTF	TGTGCCAGCAGCCCTCGGACAGGGCAGATCTATGGCTACACCTTC
TRBV6-5	TRBJ2-2	-	-	CAITQGRTGELFF	TGTGCCATTACACAGGGGAGGACCGGGGAGCTGTTTTTT
TRBV30	TRBJ1-6	-	-	CAWSVQERSPLHF	TGTGCCTGGAGTGTACAGGAGAGGTCACCCCTCCACTTT
TRBV9	TRBJ2-2	few	TRBD2	CASSVGSYRSLAGGRGGELFF	TGTGCCAGCAGCGTTGGAAGTTACAGGTCCTTAGCGGGGGGACGTGGCGGGGAGCTGTTTTTT
TRBV29-1	TRBJ1-1	few	TRBD1	CSGRGGRQGSTEAFF	TGCAGCGGGCGAGGGGGGCGACAGGGTAGCACTGAAGCTTTCTTT
TRBV19	TRBJ2-2	-	TRBD2	CASSILGGGGTGELFF	TGTGCCAGTAGCATTTTGGGTGGCGGGGGAACCGGGGAGCTGTTTTTT
TRBV19	TRBJ1-1	-	-	CASIPDRRMNTEAFF	TGTGCCAGTATCCCCGACAGGCGCATGAACACTGAAGCTTTCTTT
TRBV7-2	TRBJ1-5	-	-	CASSLWGDGNQPQHF	TGTGCCAGCAGCTTATGGGGAGATGGCAATCAGCCCCAGCATTTT
TRBV11-3	TRBJ1-1	-	TRBD1	CASSFTGEEAFF	TGTGCCAGCAGCTTCACAGGGGAGGAAGCTTTCTTT
TRBV5-5	TRBJ1-2	-	-	CASSLGGGLNYGYTF	TGTGCCAGCAGCTTGGGCGGGGGGCTTAACTATGGCTACACCTTC
TRBV7-8	TRBJ1-2	-	-	CASTQTQSRAGYGYTF	TGTGCCAGCACCCAGACACAATCTCGGGCGGGCTATGGCTACACCTTC
TRBV19	TRBJ2-7	-	-	CASSLSAGSYEQYF	TGTGCCAGTAGTCTGTCGGCAGGGTCCTACGAGCAGTACTTC